This T cell receptor (beta chain) was identified during a study of T cells in Graves' hyperthyroidism and ophthalmopathy (dated by TCRdb to between 2018 and 2021). The study in broad terms: To identify distinguishing TCR V-J signatures, a discovery cohort of around 98 patients was used, comprising fewer than 45 with Graves' ophthalmopathy and around 60 with stable Graves' hyperthyroidism. The approximately 90 discovery patients were randomly split 7:3 into training and test sets. The paper describes TCR Vbeta CDR3 sequencing of 135 peripheral blood samples, made up of under 50 ophthalmopathy patients, some 76 hyperthyroidism patients and about 17 progressor patients. Prospective prediction of ophthalmopathy was tested in an independent validation cohort of about 19 hyperthyroidism patients and 17 patients who later progressed to ophthalmopathy. After sampling, hyperthyroidism patients received methimazole starting at 30 mg daily, and ophthalmopathy patients received high-dose intravenous methylprednisolone. In about six Graves' hyperthyroidism patients, the study also compared T-cell repertoires from thyroid tissue with T-cell repertoires from blood.

The TCR beta CDR3 regions were amplified from RNA transcripts. For the first round of RT-PCR on the TCR CDR3, the HTBI primer set was used together with the Qiagen OneStep RT-PCR kit. The libraries were constructed in a second round of multiplex PCR and then size-selected and purified. The libraries were sequenced on an Illumina HiSeq2000 using paired-end 100 bp reads. Per the authors' processing: SOAPnuke was used to process the raw data, removing reads that contained adapters or uncalled bases, had a mean Phred below 15, or lacked an exact match to the constant primer or identifier. COPE v1.2.5 was used to merge the high-quality paired reads, and each unique nucleotide sequence was defined as a clonotype. MiTCR v1.1 was used to align the clonotypes against IMGT TRBV, TRBD and TRBJ reference segments. The analysis included only V-J combinations with a frequency above 0.0001, which together covered 99.2% of the repertoires. The TCS score was defined as the ratio of F50 (clonal expansion) to E x V (chaos), calculated using BLOSUM62-based TCRdist between CDR3 peptides within each V-J. Welch's t-statistics and random forest reduced fewer than 550 V-J features to some 14, which were used in a naive Bayes classifier (R e1071). The Morisita-Horn index was used to measure how similar the thyroid and blood repertoires were. Starting from the raw public reads, TCRdb applied fastp trimming at Q25, assembled clones with MiXCR and retained in-frame beta chains. Every CDR3 protein is listed once, alongside the most common genes and DNA of its rows. The V and J calls follow TCRdb's processing rather than the paper's. The sample table contains 500,000 to 800,000 distinct CDR3 sequences; only one count was recorded for 45% of them. In total, the top ten clones hold less than 9.5% of the sample.

With regard to this clonotype: Which antigen it targets is not known. No quality values exist for individual bases; no much larger clone is one base distant.

V loses 4 bases at its end and J loses 3 bases; junction bases beyond the gene matches: 12. The CDR3, cysteine through phenylalanine, is 16 amino acids long. The DNA shown is the 48-base CDR3, in frame from base 1. The CDR1 and CDR2 encoded by the germline V gene are SGDLS and YYNGEE. Any patient with an uncontrolled infection, another autoimmune disease, pregnancy or lactation was excluded. Diagnoses were established on the basis of clinical symptoms, serum thyroxine and TRAb, thyroid ultrasound, and orbital computed tomography. Total RNA was extracted using Trizol reagent, and RNA quality was assessed on an Agilent 2100 Bioanalyzer. Study-level results and caveats: Most expanded thyroid clonotypes (frequency above 0.001) were also found in blood, which suggests that blood repertoires may mirror thyroid immune responses. A model built on a 13 V-J signature distinguished ophthalmopathy from stable hyperthyroidism, reaching around 87% sensitivity and approximately 83% specificity in cross-validation and 80%/75% in testing. In validation, the model predicted progression to ophthalmopathy with approximately 71% sensitivity and around 72% specificity, a median of 6.5 months before onset. Sample size was not statistically predetermined, and blinding of investigators to group allocation was not performed.

Recombination joined TRBV9 with TRBJ2-7; 8 middle bases align to TRBD2. This clonotype was sampled from an adult man with Graves' disease, either hyperthyroidism or ophthalmopathy (not recorded which). The sequencing input was peripheral blood or thyroid tissue (not recorded which). The CDR3 region reads CASSSGGPAGVYEQYF. The nucleotide sequence is given as TGTGCCAGCAGCTCCGGAGGGCCAGCGGGGGTCTACGAGCAGTACTTC.